The sequence of this TCR beta chain was determined in a study of blood T cell repertoires in COVID-19. Turning to the study itself: There were acute and convalescent COVID-19 samples, and they came from the United States, Italy and Spain.

This clone came up once. The assay was immunoSEQ multiplex PCR, and TCRdb's table has in-frame clones only and misses some. The table has about 230,000 clones, over 80% seen once; the top ten hold roughly 30%. Sequenced: peripheral blood. This sequence originates from a man in his forties with acute or convalescent COVID-19.

The CDR3 DNA follows: TGTGCCAGTAGTATAGATGCCGGGACAGGGGCTACTACCTATGGCTACACCTTC. It yields the protein CASSIDAGTGATTYGYTF. The rearrangement links TRBV19 to TRBJ1-2, with 10 bases lining up with TRBD1. The germline V gene has CDR1 LNHDA and CDR2 SQIVND (reference sequence). The ends lost 0 bases at V and 4 bases at J; junction bases unmatched: 11. The CDR3 totals 18 residues. The full variable domain, its missing parts supplied by reference TRBV19 and TRBJ1-2, is DGGITQSPKYLFRKEGQNVTLSCEQNLNHDAMYWYRQDPGQGLRLIYYSQIVNDFQKGDIAEGYSVSREKKESFPLTVTSAQKNPTAFYLCASSIDAGTGATTYGYTFGSGTRLTVV.